Listed below are T cell receptor beta chains from one sample, sequenced in a study of CD8 T cells in Susac syndrome. Via MiXCR, TCRdb re-called the immunoSEQ multiplex PCR reads, giving one row per CDR3 protein. The sample shows around 200,000 distinct CDR3 sequences, over 90% of them seen only once. The sample comprised CD4+ T cells from PBMCs. The source is a human donor with multiple sclerosis. CDR3s include the opening cysteine and the closing phenylalanine or tryptophan.

TRBV6-6	TRBJ2-7	CASSKDSYEQYF
TRBV20-1	TRBJ2-7	CSAREAGNPYEQYF
TRBV29-1	TRBJ2-7	CSVSASWGEQYF
TRBV20-1	TRBJ2-7	CSVRGSRYEQYF
TRBV10-3	TRBJ2-1	CAISEPREYNEQFF
TRBV6-5	TRBJ2-4	CASSYSGDNNQYF
TRBV29-1	TRBJ1-1	CSNEGAMNTEAFF
TRBV5-1	TRBJ2-1	CASSLDSRLFF
TRBV3-1	TRBJ2-7	CASSLFGPTYEQYF
TRBV29-1	TRBJ1-2	CSVDKGIGYGYTF
TRBV5-6	TRBJ2-6	CASSLTGANVLIF
TRBV25-1	TRBJ1-1	CASSKDRSNTEAFF
TRBV3-1	TRBJ2-5	CASSQVSLQGFQETQYF
TRBV29-1	TRBJ1-2	CSVAPGQGASGYGYTF
TRBV5-4	TRBJ2-3	CASSLVSRTDTQYF
TRBV3-1	TRBJ1-2	CASSSRTNYGYTF
TRBV30	TRBJ2-2	CAWGGLTGELFF
TRBV12-3/TRBV12-4	TRBJ2-2	CASSPPPGGVTGELFF
TRBV11-1	TRBJ1-6	CASSFQGRISPLHF
TRBV5-4	TRBJ1-5	CASSLWEAGNQPQHF